The rows below give T cell receptor beta chains drawn from one sample of a study of shared clonotypes between healthy human individuals. The data were produced by immunoSEQ multiplex PCR, yet TCRdb's version contains in-frame clones alone and is incomplete. The sample lists roughly 1,000,000 clones, about four fifths seen once, with 0.5% to 0.6% in the top ten. Input material: memory CD4+ T cells from PBMCs. The receptors were sampled from a man younger than 30 in good health. Some clones in this sample may be carry-over from other donors' samples. Each CDR3 is given with its conserved first and last residue. Fields, in order: V gene, D gene, clone size, J gene, CDR3 DNA, CDR3 protein. The D gene is left open where the match is weak. The size entry is marked missing in some rows and otherwise reads once, few, many or a size class.

V: TRBV7-9; D: TRBD2; size: .; J: TRBJ2-1; DNA: TGTGCCAGCAGCTTAAGCGGGAAGAACAATGAGCAGTTCTTC; CDR3: CASSLSGKNNEQFF
V: TRBV5-8; D: .; size: .; J: TRBJ1-1; DNA: TGTGCCAGCAGCTTGGGGCGCGGGACGGTGGCTTTCTTT; CDR3: CASSLGRGTVAFF
V: TRBV28; D: TRBD1; size: .; J: TRBJ2-7; DNA: TGTGCCAGCAGTTGGGAGGGACAGGGGTTCTACGAGCAGTACTTC; CDR3: CASSWEGQGFYEQYF
V: TRBV7-2; D: TRBD2; size: .; J: TRBJ2-7; DNA: TGTGCCAGCAGCTCGAAAATTCATAGCGGGGGTAGCTCCTACGAGCAGTACTTC; CDR3: CASSSKIHSGGSSYEQYF
V: TRBV5-4; D: TRBD1; size: .; J: TRBJ1-2; DNA: TGTGCCAGCAGCCCGGGACAGAAAGGTTATGGCTACACCTTC; CDR3: CASSPGQKGYGYTF
V: TRBV5-1; D: .; size: .; J: TRBJ2-1; DNA: TGCGCCAGCAGCTTGGTCCACAGGGAAGGTGAGCAGTTCTTC; CDR3: CASSLVHREGEQFF
V: TRBV4-1; D: .; size: .; J: TRBJ2-1; DNA: TGCGCCAGCAGCCAAGACACCGGATCCTACAATGAGCAGTTCTTC; CDR3: CASSQDTGSYNEQFF
V: TRBV2; D: .; size: .; J: TRBJ2-3; DNA: TGTGCCAGCAGTGAAGAAGGGTCGGCAGATACGCAGTATTTT; CDR3: CASSEEGSADTQYF
V: TRBV27; D: TRBD1; size: .; J: TRBJ2-3; DNA: TGTGCCAGCAGTTTGTCTCGGGACAGGTTATCAGATACGCAGTATTTT; CDR3: CASSLSRDRLSDTQYF
V: TRBV27; D: TRBD2; size: few; J: TRBJ2-7; DNA: TGTGCCAGCAGTTTTCGGACTAGCGGGAGGATTGCCTACGAGCAGTACTTC; CDR3: CASSFRTSGRIAYEQYF
V: TRBV5-4; D: .; size: .; J: TRBJ1-2; DNA: TGTGCCAGCAGCTTTATTCAGGGGCATGATGGCTACACCTTC; CDR3: CASSFIQGHDGYTF
V: TRBV10-3; D: .; size: .; J: TRBJ1-3; DNA: TGTGCCATCAGTGAGGCGATACAGGGTTCTGGAAACACCATATATTTT; CDR3: CAISEAIQGSGNTIYF
V: TRBV5-1; D: .; size: many; J: TRBJ1-5; DNA: TGCGCCAGCAGCTTGGCGGGGACCTACAATCAGCCCCAGCATTTT; CDR3: CASSLAGTYNQPQHF